This TCR beta chain was profiled in a study of T cells after yellow fever vaccination. TCRdb processed the 5' RACE reads anew with MiXCR; each CDR3 protein has one entry. The repertoire holds around 600,000 distinct CDR3 sequences, with roughly an eighth as singletons. The V and J ends lost 1 base and 2 bases respectively, with 9 bases between them. The germline gives CDR1 MNHEY, CDR2 SMNVEV (reference sequence). The CDR3 consists of 15 residues. The sequence was obtained from a man aged 25 to 40 who received the YFV17D yellow fever vaccine. This chain uses TRBV27 with TRBJ1-3; possible D gene TRBD1, 6 bases. Sequences were derived from PBMCs, sampled on the day of the yellow fever booster vaccination. The CDR3 protein is CASSLWGAAGNTIYF. CDR3 in DNA: TGTGCCAGCAGTTTATGGGGGGCGGCTGGAAACACCATATATTTT.